This TCR beta chain was profiled in a study of T cell responses to AZD1222 COVID-19 vaccine. Whole-study findings and limits: Donors in the cohort were predominantly white British and more often female, and clonal diversity was possibly underestimated. Two AZD1222 doses significantly raised spike-specific TCR breadth and depth over controls. Nearly half of the spike-specific TCRs reportedly recognize variant regions that carry no mutations.

About this clone itself: Its antigen is as yet unknown.

The CDR3 has 15 amino acids. The germline V and J ends were trimmed by 0 bases and 3 bases, with 10 bases remaining between them. The germline gives CDR1 SGHNT, CDR2 YYREEE (reference sequence). Generated by immunoSEQ multiplex PCR, the TCRdb table keeps only in-frame clones and is missing some. The repertoire consists of roughly 120,000 clones, with approximately 88% occurring once and the leading ten covering about 3.7%. This clonotype was sampled from an adult in good health. The sample here was peripheral blood, taken on day 0 of AZD1222 vaccination. The chain couples TRBV5-4 to TRBJ2-4; the D gene is possibly TRBD2 (5 bases). CDR3 sequence: CASSLGAALKNIQYF. CDR3 nucleotides: TGTGCCAGCAGCTTGGGAGCGGCACTCAAAAACATTCAGTACTTC.